This T cell receptor (beta chain) was recorded in a study of T-cell memory formation after mild COVID-19. Study at large: There were largely donor-specific TCR clusters.

TCRdb redid the calling of the 5' RACE reads with MiXCR, one entry per CDR3 protein. Here the sample spans hundreds of thousands of distinct CDR3 sequences, around 21% being singletons. With regard to this clonotype: Its antigen is still unknown.

The trim removed 6 bases at V and 6 bases at J, leaving 7 bases unmatched. The length of the CDR3 is 15 residues. Per the germline V gene, CDR1 is MNHEY and CDR2 is SMNVEV (reference sequence). Broader study findings: Largely, contracting CD4+ clones fell within CM and EM, and contracting CD8+ clones within EMRA. Clones shrinking from day 15 to 85 showed even CD4/CD8 mixes; later expanders tilted CD4+. The study detected some responding clones in pre-infection memory, suggesting cross-reactive memory joined.

The specimen was PBMCs or a T cell subset sorted from them (not recorded which). The clonotype originates from an adult woman who had mild COVID-19 (a few samples of this study predate the infection). Cell type and time point are not known. The gene calls are TRBV27 and TRBJ1-5; TRBD1 matches 11 bases. DNA for the CDR3: TGTGCCAGCAGACCCGGGACAGGGGGTAGTCAGCCCCAGCATTTT. Translated, it gives CASRPGTGGSQPQHF.